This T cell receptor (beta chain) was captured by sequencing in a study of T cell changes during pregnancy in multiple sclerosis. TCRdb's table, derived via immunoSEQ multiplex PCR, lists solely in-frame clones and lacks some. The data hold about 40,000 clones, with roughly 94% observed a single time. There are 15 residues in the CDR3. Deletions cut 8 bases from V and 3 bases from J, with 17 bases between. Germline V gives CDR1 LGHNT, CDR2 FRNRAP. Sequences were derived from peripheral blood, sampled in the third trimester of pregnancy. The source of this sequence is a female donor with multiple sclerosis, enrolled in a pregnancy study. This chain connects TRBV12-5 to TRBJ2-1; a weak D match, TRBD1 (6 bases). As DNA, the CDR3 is TGTGCTAGTTTCGATCGGGACAACAACTACAATGAGCAGTTCTTC. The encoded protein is CASFDRDNNYNEQFF.